Listed here are 15 T cell receptor beta chains from one sample, sequenced in a study of blood T cells in healthy people across ages. Combining a sample-barcoded 5' primer with a J-beta primer mix, a second PCR ran for about 7 to 12 cycles. A single record per CDR3 protein comes from TCRdb applying MiXCR to the 5' RACE reads. The sample records about 1,800,000 distinct CDR3 sequences, approximately 28% being singletons. The sample consisted of blood. The receptors here all came from a woman between 25 and 40 years old in good health.

Concerning this clonotype itself: A junction end diverges from the germline sequence, so it may reflect a read error. The chain employs TRBV25-1 and TRBJ2-3; D is tentatively TRBD1 or TRBD2 (6 bases each). This CDR3 has 15 amino acids. The germline gives CDR1 MGHDK, CDR2 SYGVNS. The CDR3 reads CASSDAQGRSDTQYF. CDR3 nucleotides: TGTGCCAGCAGTGATGCCCAGGGGAGGTCGGATACACAGTATTTT.

This clonotype was seen only a few times. This sequence may be a read error, since a much larger clone differs from it by one base. This chain connects TRBV29-1 to TRBJ2-3; D is ambiguous. This CDR3 spans 10 amino acids. The V and J ends lost 8 bases and 1 base respectively, with 4 bases between them. Germline CDR1 is SQVTM and CDR2 is ANQGSEA. CDR3 sequence: CSPGTDTQYF. CDR3 coding DNA: TGCAGCCCTGGCACAGATACGCAGTATTTT.

The chain is built from TRBV5-1 and TRBJ2-3; 9 positions match TRBD2. The CDR3 totals 14 residues. Trimming took 4 bases from V and 2 from J; bases not matched to a gene: 2. Germline CDR1 reads SGHRS; CDR2 reads YFSETQ. CDR3 residues: CASSERGATDTQYF. The CDR3 nucleotides are TGCGCCAGCAGCGAGCGGGGGGCCACAGATACGCAGTATTTT. The entire variable domain, with the rest obtained from reference TRBV5-1 and TRBJ2-3, is as follows: KAGVTQTPRYLIKTRGQQVTLSCSPISGHRSVSWYQQTPGQGLQFLFEYFSETQRNKGNFPGRFSGRQFSNSRSEMNVSTLELGDSALYLCASSERGATDTQYFGPGTRLTVL.

A note on this clonotype: An end of the junction differs from the germline gene, which may be a read error. This chain joins TRBV4-1 and TRBJ2-4; D uncertain. The germline CDR1 and CDR2 sequences are MGHRA and YSYEKL. The CDR3 spans 15 residues. CDR3 in DNA: TGCGCCAGCGGCCAAGTGCCCTTAGCCAAAAACATTCAGTACTTC. Its translation is CASGQVPLAKNIQYF.

This clonotype was detected many times. The rearrangement joins TRBV3-1 to TRBJ2-7; 9 bases align to TRBD1. The CDR3 length is 16 residues. Trimming removed 1 base from V and 0 bases from J; junction bases left unmatched: 4. CDR1 and CDR2 (germline): LGHDT, YNNKEL (reference sequence). CDR3 in amino acids: CASSQASTGGSYEQYF. The DNA of the CDR3 is TGTGCCAGCAGCCAAGCCTCGACAGGGGGCTCCTACGAGCAGTACTTC.

A note on this clonotype: No conserved phenylalanine or tryptophan is present at the end of the CDR3, so a read error is the likely explanation. The V call is TRBV5-1, the J call TRBJ2-1; 7 nucleotides agree with TRBD1. This CDR3 is 15 amino acids long. V was clipped by 4 bases and J by 4 bases; unmatched bases: 8. Germline V gene sequence: CDR1 SGHRS, CDR2 YFSETQ. The CDR3 coding sequence is TGCGCCAGCAGCATAACCGGGACAGCGTACAATGAGCAGTTCGTC. Its translation: CASSITGTAYNEQFV.

The chain links TRBV14 to TRBJ2-1; the match to TRBD2 covers 8 bases. V trimming: 6 bases; J trimming: 5 bases; junction bases outside the gene matches: 12. This CDR3 comprises 16 residues. CDR1 and CDR2 from the germline V gene are SGHDN and FVKESK. DNA for the CDR3: TGTGCCAGCAGAGAGACGGGAGGGCCCACGCACAATGAGCAGTTCTTC. Its translation: CASRETGGPTHNEQFF.

This clonotype appeared a few times. The rearrangement links TRBV20-1 to TRBJ2-1; TRBD2 agrees at 8 bases. This CDR3 is built from 14 residues. Trimming at V came to 6 bases and at J to 7 bases, leaving 11 bases not matched to a gene. Germline CDR1 reads DFQATT; CDR2 reads SNEGSKA (reference sequence). CDR3 residues: CSAVAGNGGNEQFF. CDR3 coding DNA: TGCAGTGCGGTAGCGGGAAATGGAGGGAATGAGCAGTTCTTC.

The rearrangement joins TRBV6-6 to TRBJ2-7, with D possibly matching TRBD1 (6 bases). Germline V gives CDR1 MNHNY, CDR2 SVGAGI (reference sequence). CDR3 length: 14 residues. V dropped 2 bases and J dropped 2 bases, with 10 bases sitting between them. In DNA form, the CDR3 reads TGTGCCAGCAGTTACGGACAGTTCCCCTACGAGCAGTACTTC. Encoded protein: CASSYGQFPYEQYF.

This clonotype was detected ten times or more. V and J are TRBV7-2 and TRBJ2-3; D possibly corresponds to TRBD2 (7 bases). Deletions cut 7 bases from V and 4 bases from J, with 12 bases between. The CDR3 covers 13 residues. The germline gives CDR1 SGHTA, CDR2 FQGNSA. The CDR3 reads CASTRGGADTQYF. For the CDR3, the DNA is TGTGCCAGCACACGAGGGGGGGCAGATACGCAGTATTTT.

The gene calls are TRBV11-2 and TRBJ2-1; D is ambiguous. Germline CDR1 SGHAT, CDR2 FQNNGV. Deletions cut 2 bases from V and 4 bases from J, with 9 bases between. This CDR3 contains 14 residues. The CDR3 DNA reads as TGTGCCAGCAGCTTAATCTGGGGTTACAATGAGCAGTTCTTC. Its translation is CASSLIWGYNEQFF.

This clonotype showed up many times. The chain is built from TRBV7-2 and TRBJ2-1, with D unresolved. Trimming left V 5 bases short and J 9 bases short, with 11 bases between. Germline CDR1 reads SGHTA; CDR2 reads FQGNSA. The CDR3 length is 12 residues. DNA of the CDR3: TGTGCCAGCAGCCCCTCTGTAGGTGAGCAGTTCTTC. This codes for CASSPSVGEQFF.

The genes are TRBV24-1 and TRBJ1-5; 9 nucleotides line up with TRBD1. The CDR3 runs 16 residues. CDR1 and CDR2 (germline): KGHDR, SFDVKD. V dropped 5 bases and J dropped 1; count of bases not matched to a gene: 5. This CDR3 reads CATSGGTGPSNQPQHF. CDR3 coding DNA: TGTGCCACCAGTGGGGGGACAGGGCCAAGCAATCAGCCCCAGCATTTT.

This clonotype was detected only a few times. The rearrangement joins TRBV29-1 to TRBJ2-7; 8 positions agree with TRBD2. V was pared by 6 bases and J by 5 bases, with 12 bases of the junction left unmatched. The CDR3 consists of 14 residues. Germline V gene sequence: CDR1 SQVTM, CDR2 ANQGSEA. CDR3 protein: CSVQRGLREDEQYF. CDR3 sequence (DNA): TGCAGCGTCCAAAGAGGGTTGCGGGAGGACGAGCAGTACTTC.

This chain joins TRBV6-2 or TRBV6-3 and TRBJ1-5, with D possibly TRBD1 on 6 matching bases. Germline V gene sequence: CDR1 MNHEY, CDR2 SVGEGT. Deletions cut 6 bases from V and 4 bases from J, with 22 bases between. This CDR3 spans 17 amino acids. This CDR3 reads CASRPEGVGGENQPQHF. In DNA, the CDR3 is TGTGCCAGCAGACCAGAGGGTGTAGGGGGAGAAAATCAGCCCCAGCATTTT.